The 29 T cell receptor beta chains presented below share a single source sample, sequenced in a study of shared clonotypes between healthy human individuals. Assay used: immunoSEQ multiplex PCR; TCRdb lists only in-frame clones, some missing. Found here are 2 million to 2.5 million clones, under 95% of them singletons; the top ten hold approximately 0.4%. What was sequenced was naive CD4+ T cells from PBMCs. Subset noted: CD45RA+ positively selected. The receptors shown here come from a man younger than 35 in good health. Some clones in this sample may be carry-over from other donors' samples.

This chain links TRBV7-7 with TRBJ2-1; 11 bases match TRBD2. CDR3 length: 15 amino acids. Trimming took 5 bases from V and 6 from J; bases not matched to a gene: 6. Germline V lookup: CDR1 SSHAT, CDR2 FNYEAQ (reference sequence). As DNA, the CDR3 is TGTGCCAGCAGCCTACTAGCGGGAGCCCCCAATGAGCAGTTCTTC. As protein: CASSLLAGAPNEQFF. The whole variable domain, filled in from reference TRBV7-7 and TRBJ2-1, reads GAGVSQSPRYKVTKRGQDVTLRCDPISSHATLYWYQQALGQGPEFLTYFNYEAQPDKSGLPSDRFSAERPEGSISTLTIQRTEQRDSAMYRCASSLLAGAPNEQFFGPGTRLTVL.

CDR3 protein: CASSLQYGNTIYF. CDR3 sequence (DNA): TGTGCCAGCAGCTTACAATACGGAAACACCATATATTTT. The chain couples TRBV11-2 to TRBJ1-3; no reliable D call. V gave up 2 bases and J gave up 4 bases, with 6 bases separating them. Germline V gives CDR1 SGHAT, CDR2 FQNNGV. The CDR3 totals 13 residues.

The sample holds one count of this clone. The V and J genes are TRBV6-6 and TRBJ1-1; 8 bases line up with TRBD1. V shed 8 bases and J 1 base; nucleotides not matched to a gene: 0. The CDR3 is made up of 12 amino acids. CDR1 MNHNY and CDR2 SVGAGI come from the germline V gene (reference sequence). The CDR3 protein is CASGTGNTEAFF. CDR3 bases: TGTGCCAGCGGGACAGGGAACACTGAAGCTTTCTTT.

V and J are TRBV7-2 and TRBJ2-5, with D perhaps matching TRBD2 (5 bases). Looked up from germline, CDR1 is SGHTA and CDR2 is FQGNSA. The CDR3 totals 14 residues. V shed 2 bases and J shed 2 bases, with 9 bases lying between them. CDR3 sequence reads: CASSLMGEQETQYF. The CDR3 coding sequence is TGTGCCAGCAGCTTAATGGGAGAACAAGAGACCCAGTACTTC. Full variable domain (outside the CDR3, taken from reference TRBV7-2 and TRBJ2-5): GAGVSQSPSNKVTEKGKDVELRCDPISGHTALYWYRQSLGQGLEFLIYFQGNSAPDKSGLPSDRFSAERTGGSVSTLTIQRTQQEDSAVYLCASSLMGEQETQYFGPGTRLLVL.

The chain uses TRBV6-1 and TRBJ1-1, with TRBD1 matching over 7 bases. The CDR3 has 13 amino acids. CDR1 MNHNS and CDR2 SASEGT come from the germline V gene. The V segment lost 7 bases and the J segment 3 bases; nucleotides outside the gene matches: 5. CDR3 protein: CASKLQGYTEAFF. As DNA, the CDR3 is TGTGCCAGCAAATTACAGGGGTACACTGAAGCTTTCTTT.

The table lists this clone with a few counts. The chain couples TRBV30 to TRBJ1-1, with D unclear. Germline V CDR1 and CDR2: GTSNPN, SVGIG (reference sequence). The CDR3 has 13 amino acids. V was shortened by 3 bases and J by 1 base, with 9 bases between the two germline ends. The CDR3 nucleotides read TGTGCCTGGAGACCCGCGACGAACACTGAAGCTTTCTTT. Encoded protein: CAWRPATNTEAFF.

The chain is built from TRBV23-1 and TRBJ1-1, with 11 bases matching TRBD1. TRBV23-1 is placed among ORFs of uncertain function. The V segment lost 2 bases and the J segment 2 bases; nucleotides outside the gene matches: 1. The CDR3 has 15 residues. CDR3 in DNA: TGCGCCAGCAGTCAAAGGACAGGGGGCAACACTGAAGCTTTCTTT. Amino acid sequence: CASSQRTGGNTEAFF.

This chain uses TRBV4-1 with TRBJ2-1; D ambiguous. This CDR3 region has 15 residues. Germline V CDR1 and CDR2: MGHRA, YSYEKL. V was cut by 7 bases and J by 5 bases, with 18 bases left in between. The CDR3: CASTPNSAVNNEQFF. The DNA for the CDR3 is TGCGCCAGCACCCCAAATAGTGCTGTTAACAATGAGCAGTTCTTC.

In this sample, this clone turned up once. The chain joins TRBV5-4 to TRBJ1-1, with D perhaps matching TRBD1 (5 bases). Per germline, CDR1 SGHNT and CDR2 YYREEE (reference sequence). The V end lost 3 bases, the J end lost 1 base, and 13 bases lay between the germline ends. The CDR3 is 15 amino acids. CDR3 loop: CASSSLTGGNTEAFF. CDR3 DNA sequence: TGTGCCAGCAGCTCCTTAACAGGAGGGAACACTGAAGCTTTCTTT.

The rearrangement links TRBV28 to TRBJ1-3; the D is unclear. Between the trimmed V and J ends, which lost 1 base and 2 bases, there was a span of 6 bases. Germline V gene sequence: CDR1 MDHEN, CDR2 SYDVKM. This CDR3 comprises 14 residues. The CDR3 reads CASSLSRPGNTIYF. In DNA, the CDR3 is TGTGCCAGCAGTTTATCCAGGCCTGGAAACACCATATATTTT.

This CDR3 reads CASSSLTGSKGYTF. Written as DNA, the CDR3 is TGTGCCAGCAGTTCACTTACAGGATCCAAAGGCTACACCTTC. The chain is built from TRBV28 and TRBJ1-2, with a possible D match to TRBD1 (5 bases). V was shortened by 4 bases and J by 8 bases, with 17 bases between the two germline ends. Germline V CDR1 and CDR2: MDHEN, SYDVKM. The CDR3 runs to 14 residues.

V and J are TRBV6-4 and TRBJ2-2, with 13 nucleotides matching TRBD2. The germline V gene encodes CDR1 MRHNA and CDR2 SNTAGT. CDR3 length: 16 residues. The V gene end was trimmed by 5 bases and the J gene end by 6 bases; junction bases not matched to a gene: 6. CDR3 loop: CASSPRTSGRSGELFF. Here the CDR3 DNA reads TGTGCCAGCAGTCCACGGACTAGCGGGAGATCCGGGGAGCTGTTTTTT.

In this sample, this clone turned up once. The chain has TRBV5-8 and TRBJ2-1; D is possibly TRBD2 (6 bases). Per the germline V gene, CDR1 is SGHTS and CDR2 is YDEGEE. V was trimmed by 4 bases and J by 0 bases, leaving 17 bases between them. The CDR3 contains 17 residues. In DNA, the CDR3 is TGTGCCAGCAGCCAAACTCTGGGCGGGAACTCCTACAATGAGCAGTTCTTC. Translating gives CASSQTLGGNSYNEQFF.

As DNA, the CDR3 is TGCGCCAGCAGCTTGGGGACGACAGGGGCGACTGAAGCTTTCTTT. Its translation: CASSLGTTGATEAFF. The rearrangement uses TRBV5-1 and TRBJ1-1, with 8 positions matching TRBD1. Germline values: CDR1 SGHRS, CDR2 YFSETQ. V was pared by 0 bases and J by 5 bases, with 6 bases of the junction left unmatched. The CDR3 has 15 amino acids.

The V and J genes are TRBV14 and TRBJ1-3; possibly TRBD1 for D (5 bases). The ends were cut back, 2 bases at V and 0 bases at J, with 14 bases in the middle. The germline V gene has CDR1 SGHDN and CDR2 FVKESK. The CDR3 length is 17 residues. DNA of the CDR3: TGTGCCAGCAGCCAACCCCCAGGGAGAGGCTCTGGAAACACCATATATTTT. Protein: CASSQPPGRGSGNTIYF.

This chain connects TRBV4-1 to TRBJ1-1; no reliable D call. The germline V gene has CDR1 MGHRA and CDR2 YSYEKL. The CDR3 has 14 amino acids. V was clipped by 3 bases and J by 1 base, with 9 bases between them. The CDR3 here is CASSQADWNTEAFF. CDR3 sequence (DNA): TGCGCCAGCAGCCAGGCCGACTGGAACACTGAAGCTTTCTTT.

The chain carries TRBV5-1 and TRBJ1-2; 9 bases are shared with TRBD1. CDR3 length: 15 residues. V was pared by 4 bases and J by 8 bases, with 12 bases of the junction left unmatched. Germline CDR1 and CDR2: SGHRS and YFSETQ. The CDR3 DNA is TGCGCCAGCAGCCCAACGGGGGACAGGGTCGAGGGCTACACCTTC. Its protein is CASSPTGDRVEGYTF.

J is TRBJ2-1 and V is TRBV5-1; 8 bases fit TRBD2. V dropped 4 bases and J dropped 5; count of bases not matched to a gene: 11. Germline loops: CDR1 SGHRS, CDR2 YFSETQ. The CDR3 is 16 amino acids. In DNA, the CDR3 is TGCGCCAGCAGCAGGGCCGGGACTAGGGTAGACAATGAGCAGTTCTTC. It encodes CASSRAGTRVDNEQFF.

The chain employs TRBV7-2 and TRBJ1-2, with a weak D call TRBD1 (6 bases). The germline gives CDR1 SGHTA, CDR2 FQGNSA. V lost 9 bases to trimming and J lost 2 bases, with 13 bases between them. This CDR3 contains 13 residues. The DNA for the CDR3 is TGTGCCAGTAGAAGAACAGGGAACTATGGCTACACCTTC. The encoded protein is CASRRTGNYGYTF.

This clone was recorded once. V and J are TRBV10-3 and TRBJ2-1; 14 bases match TRBD2. The CDR3 contains 15 residues. The germline CDR1 and CDR2 sequences are ENHRY and SYGVKD. V lost 10 bases and J lost 8; bases outside the gene matches: 10. CDR3 in DNA: TGTGCCAACTCCCCGGGACTAGCGGGAGCATATGAGCAGTTCTTC. This translates into CANSPGLAGAYEQFF.

The V call is TRBV12-2, the J call TRBJ2-7; TRBD2, the table's D call, was not compared with the DNA. TRBV12-2 counts as a pseudogene. This CDR3 has 20 amino acids. The CDR3 DNA follows: TGTGCAAGTCGCCCACCTAGCGGTGAACGACTAGCGGGAAAAGCCTACGAGCAGTACTTC. It specifies CASRPPSGERLAGKAYEQYF.

The rearrangement links TRBV10-3 to TRBJ2-4, with D possibly TRBD1 on 5 matching bases. Germline V gene lookup returns CDR1 ENHRY and CDR2 SYGVKD. The CDR3 runs to 12 residues. Trimming left V 8 bases short and J 8 bases short, with 13 bases between. The CDR3 protein is CAISLKGDIQYF. CDR3 bases: TGTGCCATCTCCCTAAAAGGGGACATTCAGTACTTC.

The rearrangement links TRBV28 to TRBJ2-7; 7 bases match TRBD1. CDR3 length equals 15 residues. V was pared by 7 bases and J by 2 bases, with 11 bases of the junction left unmatched. The V gene's germline CDR1 is MDHEN and CDR2 SYDVKM. Here the CDR3 reads CASTRRETGPYEQYF. CDR3 coding DNA: TGTGCCAGCACCAGACGCGAGACAGGGCCCTACGAGCAGTACTTC.

About this clone itself: Other DNA sequences in this specimen translate into the identical CDR3. This chain uses TRBV18 with TRBJ2-5; tentatively, D is TRBD2 (6 bases). Per the germline V gene, CDR1 is KGHSH and CDR2 is LQKENI. The V and J ends lost 3 bases and 4 bases respectively, with 12 bases between them. CDR3 length equals 14 residues. As DNA, the CDR3 is TGTGCCAGCTCACCGCGGCGGGGCGGAGAGACCCAGTACTTC. The encoded protein is CASSPRRGGETQYF.

The chain has TRBV5-1 and TRBJ2-3; maybe TRBD1 (5 bases). V lost 4 bases, J lost 4 bases, and 16 bases lay in between. The CDR3 runs to 15 residues. Germline lookup yields CDR1 SGHRS and CDR2 YFSETQ. CDR3 sequence reads: CASSPQGPWADTQYF. CDR3 nucleotides: TGCGCCAGCAGCCCCCAGGGCCCGTGGGCAGATACGCAGTATTTT.

The sample holds a few counts of this clone. The identical CDR3 is also encoded by other nucleotide sequences in the sample. J is TRBJ1-1 and V is TRBV9; D ambiguous. Germline CDR1 reads SGDLS; CDR2 reads YYNGEE. The ends were cut back, 0 bases at V and 5 bases at J, with 11 bases in the middle. This CDR3 has 14 residues. The CDR3 DNA reads TGTGCCAGCAGCGTAGCGGGATTTGGTACTGAAGCTTTCTTT. Amino acids: CASSVAGFGTEAFF.

V and J are TRBV5-4 and TRBJ1-1, with 7 bases identical to TRBD1. The germline CDR1 and CDR2 sequences are SGHNT and YYREEE (reference sequence). With 1 base clipped from V and 1 base from J, the junction kept 4 bases outside the gene matches. The CDR3 consists of 15 residues. For the CDR3, the DNA is TGTGCCAGCAGCTTGAAGCGACAGGGGAACACTGAAGCTTTCTTT. Its protein product is CASSLKRQGNTEAFF. Filled out from reference TRBV5-4 and TRBJ1-1, the complete variable domain reads ETGVTQSPTHLIKTRGQQVTLRCSSQSGHNTVSWYQQALGQGPQFIFQYYREEENGRGNFPPRFSGLQFPNYSSELNVNALELDDSALYLCASSLKRQGNTEAFFGQGTRLTVV.

This clone was seen once. The chain couples TRBV14 to TRBJ2-3; D not certain. Germline CDR1 is SGHDN and CDR2 is FVKESK. The CDR3 is 12 amino acids. V was clipped by 0 bases and J by 8 bases, with 6 bases between them. The CDR3 loop reads CASSQDYSTQYF. CDR3 nucleotide sequence: TGTGCCAGCAGCCAAGACTATTCTACGCAGTATTTT.

The V gene is TRBV27, the J gene TRBJ2-5; D is undetermined. Between the trimmed V and J ends, which lost 4 bases and 5 bases, there was a span of 11 bases. The CDR3 is made up of 13 amino acids. Germline CDR1 and CDR2: MNHEY and SMNVEV (reference sequence). The CDR3: CASSYFMGETQYF. The CDR3 nucleotides are TGTGCCAGCAGTTACTTTATGGGGGAGACCCAGTACTTC.